The clone carrying this T cell receptor (beta chain) was detected once. Its target is not known. This sample was taken from a study of PD-1 blockade in classical Hodgkin lymphoma. Study-level results: Nothing has yet pinned down what causes the repertoire differences, possibly disease activity or prior therapy. Nivolumab starters within 1 year of ASCT were excluded.

Every patient was affected by relapse after autologous stem cell transplantation, while exposure to brentuximab vedotin was not uniform. Assay used: immunoSEQ multiplex PCR; TCRdb lists only in-frame clones, some missing. The sample has 130,000 to 150,000 clones; around 84% are singletons. This specimen was peripheral blood mononuclear cells (PBMCs), taken before the second cycle of nivolumab. This receptor was obtained from a human donor with classical Hodgkin lymphoma.

CDR3 residues: CASSTRQLAGGGKNIQYF. CDR3 nucleotide sequence: TGTGCCAGTAGTACCCGGCAATTAGCGGGGGGTGGCAAAAACATTCAGTACTTC. The genes are TRBV19 and TRBJ2-4, with 10 positions matching TRBD2. Trimming cost V 4 bases and J 3 bases; bases outside gene matches: 12. CDR1 LNHDA and CDR2 SQIVND come from the germline V gene (reference sequence). This CDR3 has 18 amino acids.